This T cell receptor (beta chain) was found in a study of response to subunit inactivated influenza vaccine. As to this clonotype: Its antigen is not identified.

General study points: It was suggested by the authors that few new T cells are recruited by each seasonal influenza vaccination.

TCRdb redid the calling of the RT-PCR reads with MiXCR, one entry per CDR3 protein. The table lists around 520,000 distinct CDR3 sequences, about 25% of them singletons. This specimen was CD4+ T cells sorted from PBMCs, taken 5 days after vaccination. The clonotype comes from a man aged 50-60 years who received an inactivated influenza vaccine.

The CDR3 DNA reads as TGTGCCAGCAGCCGATTAGCCGATGAGCAGTTCTTC. It yields the protein CASSRLADEQFF. V and J are TRBV7-2 and TRBJ2-1; unclear D gene. This CDR3 comprises 12 residues. Germline V gives CDR1 SGHTA, CDR2 FQGNSA. The ends were cut back, 5 bases at V and 8 bases at J, with 10 bases in the middle.